This note documents a single T cell receptor beta chain sequence. Specified time point: after neoadjuvant nivolumab, at surgical resection. The CDR3 totals 14 residues. Trimming took off 4 bases at V and 3 bases at J, with 14 bases between the two ends. Per the germline V gene, CDR1 is SGHDT and CDR2 is YYEEEE. The record originates from a study of neoadjuvant anti-PD-1 for oral cavity cancer. Study overall: Before surgery, most patients got three to four biweekly 3 mg/kg nivolumab doses.

Profiled with immunoSEQ multiplex PCR; TCRdb holds only in-frame clones, not every one. The table shows roughly 7,800 clones, with approximately 65% occurring only once. The chain uses TRBV5-6 and TRBJ2-7; D might be TRBD1 (5 bases). The sample in question was PBMCs, obtained after nivolumab (anti-PD-1) treatment. The clonotype comes from a person aged 40-85 years with oral cavity squamous cell carcinoma. CDR3 in DNA: TGTGCCAGCAGCCCTGGTCCAGGGATCTACGAGCAGTACTTC. Amino acid sequence: CASSPGPGIYEQYF.